The 23 T cell receptor beta chains listed next were all sequenced from one sample in a study of T-cell memory formation after mild COVID-19 (dated by TCRdb to the early 2020s). Library creation used 5' RACE. Reads for this sample came from an Illumina NovaSeq 6000. Starting from the raw public reads, TCRdb applied fastp trimming at Q25, assembled clones with MiXCR and retained in-frame beta chains. Each entry is one CDR3 protein sequence, shown with its most common DNA and genes. For this sample there are approximately 350,000 distinct CDR3 sequences; roughly 14% appear just once. The biggest ten clones account for roughly 22% of the sample. Sequencing was carried out using PBMCs or a T cell subset sorted from them (not recorded which). The receptor set was obtained from a man between 18 and 35 years old who had mild COVID-19 (a few samples of this study predate the infection). The sample titles of this study are shuffled in the database, so cell type and time point are left out; the donor was told from shared clones.

This clonotype was detected only a few times. The gene calls are TRBV19 and TRBJ2-1; TRBD1 might be the D (6 bases). Germline loops: CDR1 LNHDA, CDR2 SQIVND (reference sequence). The CDR3 runs to 14 residues. Trimming took off 7 bases at V and 9 bases at J, with 19 bases between the two ends. The CDR3 region has the DNA TGTGCCAGTACCCCCCACGGCAGGGGAACTGAGCAGTTCTTC. Translated: CASTPHGRGTEQFF.

The chain joins TRBV7-3 to TRBJ2-7; D gene uncertain. This CDR3 comprises 14 residues. The germline gives CDR1 SGHTA, CDR2 FQGTGA. V was trimmed by 5 bases and J by 3 bases, leaving 14 bases between them. CDR3 nucleotides: TGTGCCAGCAGCCCCCACGGTCGTAACTACGAGCAGTACTTC. Protein product: CASSPHGRNYEQYF.

The chain recombines TRBV5-1 with TRBJ2-7, with TRBD1 matching over 8 bases. V shed 4 bases, J shed 6 bases, and the junction held 12 bases outside the gene matches. Germline V lookup: CDR1 SGHRS, CDR2 YFSETQ. The CDR3 runs to 15 residues. The CDR3, as DNA: TGCGCCAGCAGCCTACCGAAATTGGACAGGGTCGAGCAGTACTTC. It is translated as CASSLPKLDRVEQYF.

A few counts support this clonotype. The chain combines TRBV20-1 with TRBJ1-5; D perhaps matches TRBD1 (5 bases). CDR1 is DFQATT and CDR2 is SNEGSKA in the germline V gene (reference sequence). Trimming removed 0 bases from V and 7 bases from J, with 19 bases in between. The CDR3 runs to 16 residues. CDR3 loop: CSARDWGGEGNQPQHF. As DNA, the CDR3 is TGCAGTGCTAGAGATTGGGGAGGGGAAGGGAACCAGCCCCAGCATTTT.

The V and J genes are TRBV20-1 and TRBJ1-5, with D possibly being TRBD1 (5 bases). The germline V gene has CDR1 DFQATT and CDR2 SNEGSKA (reference sequence). V was shortened by 0 bases and J by 9 bases, with 18 bases between the two germline ends. CDR3 length equals 15 residues. The CDR3 DNA reads as TGCAGTGCTAGAGAGGGAGACACGGGGACGATGCCCCAGCATTTT. Translating it yields CSAREGDTGTMPQHF.

V is TRBV2 and J is TRBJ1-4, with D possibly being TRBD1 (6 bases). CDR3 length: 17 amino acids. Trimming cost V 3 bases and J 6 bases, with 20 bases left between them. Germline-derived CDR1 and CDR2 are SNHLY and FYNNEI. CDR3 DNA sequence: TGTGCCAGCAGTGATTGGGGATTGGGGGCGCAGGATGAAAAACTGTTTTTT. As protein: CASSDWGLGAQDEKLFF.

This clonotype was observed a few times. The J gene is TRBJ2-1, the V gene TRBV20-1; D unresolved. V dropped 6 bases and J dropped 6 bases, with 21 bases sitting between them. CDR1 DFQATT and CDR2 SNEGSKA come from the germline V gene (reference sequence). The CDR3 extends over 15 amino acids. DNA for the CDR3: TGCAGTGCCCGTGCTCCAGGAGTAGCTACCAATGAGCAGTTCTTC. Its protein is CSARAPGVATNEQFF.

The rearrangement links TRBV7-6 to TRBJ1-5, with D perhaps matching TRBD1 (5 bases). Germline assignment: CDR1 SGHVS and CDR2 FNYEAQ. V lost 5 bases to trimming and J lost 2 bases, with 13 bases between them. The CDR3 is made up of 15 amino acids. CDR3 region: CASSPGGSRNQPQHF. DNA for the CDR3: TGTGCCAGCAGCCCTGGGGGGTCCCGCAATCAGCCCCAGCATTTT. Together with reference TRBV7-6 and TRBJ1-5, the CDR3 gives the full variable domain: GAGVSQSPRYKVTKRGQDVALRCDPISGHVSLYWYRQALGQGPEFLTYFNYEAQQDKSGLPNDRFSAERPEGSISTLTIQRTEQRDSAMYRCASSPGGSRNQPQHFGDGTRLSIL.

This sequence joins TRBV18 and TRBJ2-7, with a possible D match to TRBD1 (5 bases). Deletions cut 0 bases from V and 3 bases from J, with 6 bases between. The CDR3 is 13 residues long. Per the germline V gene, CDR1 is KGHSH and CDR2 is LQKENI. CDR3 nucleotide sequence: TGTGCCAGCTCACCACCCCAGGGCTACGAGCAGTACGTC. This gives the protein CASSPPQGYEQYV.

This clonotype was counted many times. The gene calls are TRBV4-3 and TRBJ1-1, with 9 bases lining up with TRBD1. The CDR3 is 14 residues long. V was clipped by 4 bases and J by 5 bases; unmatched bases: 5. Germline V gene sequence: CDR1 LGHNA, CDR2 YSLEER. Written as DNA, the CDR3 is TGCGCCAGCAGCCGGGACAGGGCGGCGACTGAAGCTTTCTTT. Its protein product is CASSRDRAATEAFF.

This clonotype occurred many times. This chain connects TRBV4-3 to TRBJ2-3; 14 bases line up with TRBD2. Germline assignment: CDR1 LGHNA and CDR2 YSLEER. The junction had 7 bases not matched to a gene; V was cut back by 0 bases and J by 11 bases. The CDR3 length is 16 residues. CDR3 amino acids: CASSQDRRTSGGQQYF. CDR3 sequence (DNA): TGCGCCAGCAGCCAAGATCGGAGGACTAGCGGGGGGCAGCAGTATTTT.

This clonotype was observed a few times. DNA of the CDR3: TGTGCCAGCAGCCCCGCCGGGCAGGGGTGGGGGGTTTACAATGAGCAGTTCTTC. Its protein product is CASSPAGQGWGVYNEQFF. This chain links TRBV9 with TRBJ2-1, with D possibly called TRBD1 or TRBD2 (6 bases each). CDR1 and CDR2 from the germline V gene are SGDLS and YYNGEE. Trimming shortened V by 4 bases and J by 4 bases, and 24 bases separated the two germline ends. CDR3 length: 18 amino acids. Together with reference TRBV9 and TRBJ2-1, the CDR3 gives the full variable domain: DSGVTQTPKHLITATGQRVTLRCSPRSGDLSVYWYQQSLDQGLQFLIQYYNGEERAKGNILERFSAQQFPDLHSELNLSSLELGDSALYFCASSPAGQGWGVYNEQFFGPGTRLTVL.

The genes are TRBV6-2 or TRBV6-3 and TRBJ2-1; D is perhaps TRBD1 (5 bases). Per the germline V gene, CDR1 is MNHEY and CDR2 is SVGEGT. CDR3 length: 14 amino acids. V lost 5 bases and J lost 6, with 14 bases in between. CDR3: CASSLGPAANEQFF. DNA of the CDR3: TGTGCCAGCAGTCTGGGGCCCGCGGCCAATGAGCAGTTCTTC.

This clonotype was observed at least ten times. The chain links TRBV6-5 to TRBJ2-3, with D uncertain. Germline V gene data show CDR1 as MNHEY and CDR2 as SVGAGI. Trimming pared 4 bases from V and 0 bases from J, leaving 17 bases between. The CDR3 length is 17 residues. The CDR3 nucleotides are TGTGCCAGCAGTTCACGGCGCCCACCGTTAAGCACAGATACGCAGTATTTT. Encoded protein: CASSSRRPPLSTDTQYF.

This clonotype has a handful of counts. The J gene is TRBJ2-7, the V gene TRBV5-6; TRBD1 is a possible D gene (6 bases). The CDR3 has 14 residues. Trimming took off 5 bases at V and 6 bases at J, with 18 bases between the two ends. Germline V CDR1 and CDR2: SGHDT, YYEEEE. The chain's CDR3 is CASRTTGRAVEQYF. Written as DNA, the CDR3 is TGTGCCAGCAGAACGACAGGCCGTGCCGTCGAGCAGTACTTC. The variable domain in full, completed from reference TRBV5-6 and TRBJ2-7, reads DAGVTQSPTHLIKTRGQQVTLRCSPKSGHDTVSWYQQALGQGPQFIFQYYEEEERQRGNFPDRFSGHQFPNYSSELNVNALLLGDSALYLCASRTTGRAVEQYFGPGTRLTVT.

This sequence joins TRBV29-1 and TRBJ2-4; D unresolved. Trimming stripped 0 bases from V and 9 bases from J, with 12 bases between. The CDR3 spans 13 residues. The germline gives CDR1 SQVTM, CDR2 ANQGSEA. CDR3 bases: TGCAGCGTTGAAGATTCGATTCCGGGCATTCAGTACTTC. As protein: CSVEDSIPGIQYF.

This sequence joins TRBV7-9 and TRBJ1-1; no clear D gene. The CDR3 length is 12 residues. Per the germline V gene, CDR1 is SEHNR and CDR2 is FQNEAQ (reference sequence). Deletions cut 4 bases from V and 8 bases from J, with 11 bases between. The CDR3 DNA reads as TGTGCCAGCAGCTACGATACATGGGAAGCTTTCTTT. Protein product: CASSYDTWEAFF.

V and J are TRBV20-1 and TRBJ2-7; 9 bases map to TRBD1. Germline CDR1 reads DFQATT; CDR2 reads SNEGSKA (reference sequence). This CDR3 region has 14 residues. J was trimmed by 0 bases and V by 5 bases; bases with no gene match: 5. This chain's CDR3 is CSAGGQGFSYEQYF. As DNA, the CDR3 is TGCAGTGCTGGGGGACAGGGATTCTCCTACGAGCAGTACTTC.

The V call is TRBV5-1, the J call TRBJ2-3, with D unresolved. V lost 4 bases, J lost 2 bases, and 20 bases lay in between. The CDR3 spans 17 residues. Per germline, CDR1 SGHRS and CDR2 YFSETQ. The CDR3 here is CASSLLPGSLLTDTQYF. DNA for the CDR3: TGCGCCAGCAGCCTGCTGCCGGGTAGCCTCCTCACAGATACGCAGTATTTT.

The CDR3 DNA reads TGTGCCAGCAGCTTAGGACCGCAGTTAGAAACCGGGGAGCTGTTTTTT. It codes for CASSLGPQLETGELFF. The chain employs TRBV7-8 and TRBJ2-2; D is unclear. CDR3 length: 16 residues. Looked up from germline, CDR1 is SGHVS and CDR2 is FQNEAQ. V was cut by 1 base and J by 5 bases, with 14 bases left in between.

This clonotype was seen repeatedly, ten times or more. The genes are TRBV9 and TRBJ2-2, with D perhaps matching TRBD1 (5 bases). Deletions cut 3 bases from V and 0 bases from J, with 15 bases between. The length of the CDR3 is 17 residues. Germline CDR1 is SGDLS and CDR2 is YYNGEE. CDR3 DNA sequence: TGTGCCAGCAGCGGCGGTAGGGGATACGCGAACACCGGGGAGCTGTTTTTT. This gives the protein CASSGGRGYANTGELFF.

The chain employs TRBV5-1 and TRBJ2-5; 9 nucleotides agree with TRBD1. Germline V gives CDR1 SGHRS, CDR2 YFSETQ. V lost 0 bases to trimming and J lost 2 bases; unmatched junction nucleotides: 2. This CDR3 contains 15 residues. The CDR3 loop reads CASSLDGQGQETQYF. The CDR3 DNA is TGCGCCAGCAGCTTGGATGGACAGGGGCAAGAGACCCAGTACTTC.

This clonotype was seen repeatedly, ten times or more. The chain joins TRBV12-3 or TRBV12-4 to TRBJ2-3; 9 positions agree with TRBD2. The CDR3 spans 16 residues. V shed 1 base, J shed 6 bases, and the junction held 8 bases outside the gene matches. The CDR3 sequence: CASSLDSSGATDTQYF. CDR3 bases: TGTGCCAGCAGTTTAGATTCTAGCGGGGCAACGGATACGCAGTATTTT.